The 30 T cell receptor beta chains listed next were all sequenced from one sample in a study of shared clonotypes between healthy human individuals. Repertoires were generated with immunoSEQ multiplex PCR, while TCRdb's copy carries only in-frame clones and drops some. The table includes around 1.9 million clones, 90% to 95% detected once. The naive CD8 population came from CD45RO-negative cells selected for CCR7, without terminally differentiated effector memory CD45RA+ cells. Sequencing used naive CD8+ T cells from PBMCs. All receptors derive from a man between 18 and 29 years old in good health. Some clones in this sample may be carry-over from other donors' samples.

The chain combines TRBV9 with TRBJ2-7, with no clear D. The CDR3 loop spans 12 amino acids. Germline V CDR1 and CDR2: SGDLS, YYNGEE. V was clipped by 4 bases and J by 3 bases, with 8 bases between them. The CDR3 sequence is CASSPNNYEQYF. The CDR3, as DNA: TGTGCCAGCAGCCCCAACAACTACGAGCAGTACTTC.

This chain joins TRBV28 and TRBJ1-2, with no clear D. Per germline, CDR1 MDHEN and CDR2 SYDVKM. This CDR3 region has 11 residues. V lost 5 bases and J lost 11, with 12 bases in between. CDR3 nucleotide sequence: TGTGCCAGCAGTGGCCCCCGAAGTTACACCTTC. It is translated as CASSGPRSYTF.

The chain recombines TRBV27 with TRBJ1-4; D might be TRBD1 (5 bases). The V and J ends lost 2 bases and 8 bases respectively, with 18 bases between them. The CDR3 has 16 residues. CDR1 is MNHEY, CDR2 SMNVEV, per germline (reference sequence). Written as DNA, the CDR3 is TGTGCCAGCAGTTTAACCGGGGGAGGGCTGGGGGAAAAACTGTTTTTT. Translated, it gives CASSLTGGGLGEKLFF.

The CDR3 DNA follows: TGTGCCAGCAGCTTAGATATCGAAGAGACCCAGTACTTC. It translates to CASSLDIEETQYF. The chain is built from TRBV11-3 and TRBJ2-5; D gene ambiguous. This CDR3 region has 13 residues. Germline V lookup: CDR1 SGHNT, CDR2 YENEEA. The V end was cut by 0 bases, the J end by 3 bases, with 5 bases between.

This chain links TRBV7-8 with TRBJ2-7, with a weak D call TRBD2 (6 bases). With 2 bases removed from V and 0 bases from J, the gap between germline ends came to 11 bases. CDR3 size: 15 residues. Germline-derived CDR1 and CDR2 are SGHVS and FQNEAQ. CDR3 sequence reads: CASSLRLANSYEQYF. The CDR3 coding sequence is TGTGCCAGCAGCTTAAGGCTAGCGAACTCCTACGAGCAGTACTTC.

The CDR3 sequence is CASSLDRRQGAYEQYF. Here the CDR3 DNA reads TGTGCCAGCAGCTTAGATCGAAGGCAGGGGGCATACGAGCAGTACTTC. The rearrangement links TRBV11-2 to TRBJ2-7; 8 bases match TRBD1. The germline V gene has CDR1 SGHAT and CDR2 FQNNGV. The CDR3 has 16 residues. With 0 bases clipped from V and 4 bases from J, the junction kept 8 bases outside the gene matches.

The V gene is TRBV7-9, the J gene TRBJ1-2; TRBD1 might be the D (5 bases). CDR1 and CDR2 from the germline V gene are SEHNR and FQNEAQ (reference sequence). Trimming left V 6 bases short and J 3 bases short, with 11 bases between. The length of the CDR3 is 13 residues. The CDR3 DNA is TGTGCCAGCAGTTCAGGGAGCTACTATGGCTACACCTTC. It translates to CASSSGSYYGYTF. The full variable domain, in which reference TRBV7-9 and TRBJ1-2 provide the parts outside the CDR3, is DTGVSQNPRHKITKRGQNVTFRCDPISEHNRLYWYRQTLGQGPEFLTYFQNEAQLEKSRLLSDRFSAERPKGSFSTLEIQRTEQGDSAMYLCASSSGSYYGYTFGSGTRLTVV.

V is TRBV29-1 and J is TRBJ1-1; D possibly corresponds to TRBD1 (5 bases). CDR1 and CDR2 (germline): SQVTM, ANQGSEA. The CDR3 covers 12 residues. The germline V and J ends were trimmed by 6 bases and 7 bases, with 15 bases remaining between them. The DNA for the CDR3 is TGCAGCGTGCCGAAGGGGCCACTTGAAGCTTTCTTT. As protein: CSVPKGPLEAFF. The whole variable domain, remainder taken from reference TRBV29-1 and TRBJ1-1, is SAVISQKPSRDICQRGTSLTIQCQVDSQVTMMFWYRQQPGQSLTLIATANQGSEATYESGFVIDKFPISRPNLTFSTLTVSNMSPEDSSIYLCSVPKGPLEAFFGQGTRLTVV.

The rearrangement uses TRBV28 and TRBJ1-1; no clear D. The germline V and J ends were trimmed by 8 bases and 4 bases, with 17 bases remaining between them. The CDR3 consists of 14 residues. CDR1 MDHEN and CDR2 SYDVKM come from the germline V gene. The CDR3: CASSPADEGTEAFF. The CDR3 DNA reads TGTGCCAGCTCCCCCGCCGACGAAGGCACTGAAGCTTTCTTT.

The V gene is TRBV4-1, the J gene TRBJ2-7; 7 positions agree with TRBD1. The V gene's germline CDR1 is MGHRA and CDR2 YSYEKL. This CDR3 spans 16 amino acids. Trimming took 4 bases from V and 3 from J; bases not matched to a gene: 12. The CDR3 DNA is TGCGCCAGCAGCCCCCGAACGGGGACAGAGGACTACGAGCAGTACTTC. This encodes CASSPRTGTEDYEQYF.

On this clone itself: The identical CDR3 is also encoded by other nucleotide sequences in the sample. The chain employs TRBV28 and TRBJ2-7; TRBD2 agrees at 9 bases. CDR3 length equals 14 residues. Trimming took 5 bases from V and 3 from J; bases not matched to a gene: 5. Germline CDR1 is MDHEN and CDR2 is SYDVKM. The CDR3 protein is CASSLAGLDYEQYF. CDR3 coding DNA: TGTGCCAGCAGTCTAGCGGGACTCGACTACGAGCAGTACTTC.

The chain joins TRBV5-6 to TRBJ2-3; 8 bases match TRBD1. V shed 0 bases, J shed 5 bases, and the junction held 8 bases outside the gene matches. Germline V lookup: CDR1 SGHDT, CDR2 YYEEEE. The length of the CDR3 is 16 residues. The CDR3 nucleotides read TGTGCCAGCAGCTTGGCTACCGGGACAGGTGAAGATACGCAGTATTTT. Translating gives CASSLATGTGEDTQYF.

A word on this clone: This sample includes further DNA sequences coding for the same CDR3. V usage is TRBV28 and J usage is TRBJ2-7; TRBD1 matches 7 bases. After removal of 6 bases from V and 2 bases from J, the junction contained 4 bases not matched to a gene. CDR1 MDHEN and CDR2 SYDVKM come from the germline V gene. This CDR3 spans 13 amino acids. CDR3 loop: CASSLDRAYEQYF. The CDR3, as DNA: TGTGCCAGCAGCCTCGACAGGGCCTACGAGCAGTACTTC. Variable domain in full (rest from reference TRBV28 and TRBJ2-7): DVKVTQSSRYLVKRTGEKVFLECVQDMDHENMFWYRQDPGLGLRLIYFSYDVKMKEKGDIPEGYSVSREKKERFSLILESASTNQTSMYLCASSLDRAYEQYFGPGTRLTVT.

As DNA, the CDR3 is TGTGCCAGCAGTTCGAGGTATGGCAATCAGCCCCAGCATTTT. Its translation is CASSSRYGNQPQHF. The chain links TRBV28 to TRBJ1-5; D is undetermined. This CDR3 is 14 amino acids long. CDR1 MDHEN and CDR2 SYDVKM come from the germline V gene. V was clipped by 4 bases and J by 2 bases, with 9 bases between them.

The chain links TRBV7-9 to TRBJ2-7; 8 bases line up with TRBD1. With 4 bases clipped from V and 2 bases from J, the junction kept 7 bases outside the gene matches. Looked up from germline, CDR1 is SEHNR and CDR2 is FQNEAQ (reference sequence). This CDR3 is built from 15 residues. CDR3 in DNA: TGTGCCAGCAGCTCCCGGGACAGGTCGACCTACGAGCAGTACTTC. It codes for CASSSRDRSTYEQYF.

The genes are TRBV6-5 and TRBJ2-4; D ambiguous. The V gene's germline CDR1 is MNHEY and CDR2 SVGAGI. Trimming took 0 bases from V and 6 from J, leaving 6 bases between them. This CDR3 spans 13 amino acids. The CDR3: CASSYSARNIQYF. In nucleotides, the CDR3 is TGTGCCAGCAGTTACTCGGCTAGAAACATTCAGTACTTC.

The chain carries TRBV10-3 and TRBJ1-1; D not resolved. This CDR3 has 12 amino acids. V dropped 8 bases and J dropped 8 bases, with 15 bases sitting between them. The germline V gene encodes CDR1 ENHRY and CDR2 SYGVKD. Written as DNA, the CDR3 is TGTGCCATCTCTGAACCCGGGTTCGAAGCTTTCTTT. It codes for CAISEPGFEAFF.

The V call is TRBV2, the J call TRBJ2-7; 9 positions agree with TRBD2. The CDR3 loop spans 14 amino acids. V lost 6 bases and J lost 5; bases outside the gene matches: 8. Germline CDR1 reads SNHLY; CDR2 reads FYNNEI. CDR3 region: CASRREGEVHEQYF. CDR3 nucleotides: TGTGCCAGCAGGCGGGAGGGGGAGGTCCACGAGCAGTACTTC.

The chain recombines TRBV5-8 with TRBJ2-1; D is ambiguous. Trimming cost V 2 bases and J 1 base, with 10 bases left between them. The CDR3 runs 15 residues. CDR1 and CDR2 from the germline V gene are SGHTS and YDEGEE. The CDR3 nucleotides are TGTGCCAGCAGCTTTCCGCGACCGTCCTACAATGAGCAGTTCTTC. It is translated as CASSFPRPSYNEQFF.

The V gene is TRBV6-5, the J gene TRBJ2-7; D remains ambiguous. Per the germline V gene, CDR1 is MNHEY and CDR2 is SVGAGI. CDR3 length: 16 residues. Trimming shortened V by 0 bases and J by 3 bases, and 15 bases separated the two germline ends. Here the CDR3 reads CASSYSRPQRIYEQYF. For the CDR3, the DNA is TGTGCCAGCAGTTACTCACGTCCCCAAAGGATCTACGAGCAGTACTTC.

The V and J genes are TRBV7-2 and TRBJ1-4, with D maybe TRBD1 (6 bases). Germline V gene sequence: CDR1 SGHTA, CDR2 FQGNSA. The V and J ends lost 3 bases and 1 base respectively, with 12 bases between them. The CDR3 length is 16 residues. The CDR3 DNA reads TGTGCCAGCAGCTTCTCCAGGGGAGGAACTAATGAAAAACTGTTTTTT. Protein product: CASSFSRGGTNEKLFF.

Regarding this clone: The sample carries other DNA sequences with the same CDR3. The V gene is TRBV19, the J gene TRBJ2-2; no definite D call. In germline, CDR1 is LNHDA, CDR2 SQIVND (reference sequence). There are 15 residues in the CDR3. With 1 base removed from V and 2 bases from J, the gap between germline ends came to 8 bases. DNA for the CDR3: TGTGCCAGTAGTATAGTGGGGATAAACACCGGGGAGCTGTTTTTT. This codes for CASSIVGINTGELFF.

The chain recombines TRBV27 with TRBJ2-1; the D call may be TRBD1 or TRBD2 (5 bases each). This CDR3 has 15 residues. The germline gives CDR1 MNHEY, CDR2 SMNVEV (reference sequence). V dropped 5 bases and J dropped 6 bases, with 17 bases sitting between them. The CDR3: CASSLRDPRGNEQFF. DNA for the CDR3: TGTGCCAGCAGTCTCCGGGACCCACGGGGCAATGAGCAGTTCTTC.

The V call is TRBV4-2, the J call TRBJ2-1, with 10 bases lining up with TRBD2. Germline V gene data show CDR1 as LGHNA and CDR2 as YNFKEQ. The CDR3 extends over 18 amino acids. Trimming at V came to 4 bases and at J to 6 bases, leaving 15 bases not matched to a gene. CDR3: CASSPGVLSSGRGNEQFF. For the CDR3, the DNA is TGTGCCAGCAGCCCAGGGGTCCTCTCCAGCGGGAGGGGCAATGAGCAGTTCTTC.

This chain links TRBV4-1 with TRBJ2-1, with TRBD1 matching over 9 bases. Germline V gives CDR1 MGHRA, CDR2 YSYEKL. J was trimmed by 6 bases and V by 4 bases; bases with no gene match: 10. The CDR3 sequence is 16 residues long. The CDR3 loop is CASSPTPGQGANEQFF. CDR3 bases: TGCGCCAGCAGCCCCACGCCGGGACAGGGTGCCAATGAGCAGTTCTTC.

The chain uses TRBV27 and TRBJ2-3, with 8 bases lining up with TRBD2. Germline trimming cut 5 bases from V and 3 bases from J; bases unmatched to any gene: 10. The CDR3 sequence is 16 residues long. From germline, CDR1 is MNHEY and CDR2 SMNVEV (reference sequence). This CDR3 is CASSPREGPRTDTQYF. As DNA, the CDR3 is TGTGCCAGCAGTCCACGGGAGGGGCCAAGAACAGATACGCAGTATTTT.

The chain is built from TRBV9 and TRBJ2-3; 10 nucleotides agree with TRBD2. The CDR3 has 16 amino acids. V dropped 4 bases and J dropped 1; count of bases not matched to a gene: 6. Germline values: CDR1 SGDLS, CDR2 YYNGEE. CDR3 loop: CASSIGTSARTDTQYF. The CDR3 DNA sequence: TGTGCCAGCAGCATCGGGACTAGCGCCCGCACAGATACGCAGTATTTT. The full variable domain, its missing parts supplied by reference TRBV9 and TRBJ2-3, is DSGVTQTPKHLITATGQRVTLRCSPRSGDLSVYWYQQSLDQGLQFLIQYYNGEERAKGNILERFSAQQFPDLHSELNLSSLELGDSALYFCASSIGTSARTDTQYFGPGTRLTVL.

The chain's CDR3 is CASSFGAMETQYF. CDR3 coding DNA: TGTGCCAGCAGCTTTGGAGCGATGGAGACCCAGTACTTC. The rearrangement joins TRBV5-6 to TRBJ2-5, with no clear D. The germline CDR1 and CDR2 sequences are SGHDT and YYEEEE. V shed 2 bases and J shed 5 bases, with 10 bases lying between them. CDR3 size: 13 residues. Together with reference TRBV5-6 and TRBJ2-5, the CDR3 gives the full variable domain: DAGVTQSPTHLIKTRGQQVTLRCSPKSGHDTVSWYQQALGQGPQFIFQYYEEEERQRGNFPDRFSGHQFPNYSSELNVNALLLGDSALYLCASSFGAMETQYFGPGTRLLVL.

In this sample, this clone turned up once. The chain couples TRBV9 to TRBJ2-2, with a possible D match to TRBD2 (5 bases). Trimming took 0 bases from V and 3 from J, leaving 12 bases between them. CDR1 SGDLS and CDR2 YYNGEE come from the germline V gene. The CDR3 has 16 amino acids. CDR3 sequence reads: CASSVEGRADTGELFF. The DNA of the CDR3 is TGTGCCAGCAGCGTAGAAGGGAGAGCTGACACCGGGGAGCTGTTTTTT.

A remark on this clone: This same CDR3 is encoded by further DNA sequences in the sample. V is TRBV27 and J is TRBJ2-2; D unresolved. CDR3 length: 13 residues. V was clipped by 2 bases and J by 6 bases, with 7 bases between them. Germline V gene sequence: CDR1 MNHEY, CDR2 SMNVEV (reference sequence). This CDR3 reads CASSLLGAGELFF. The DNA for the CDR3 is TGTGCCAGCAGTTTACTGGGCGCCGGGGAGCTGTTTTTT.